The 26 T cell receptor beta chains listed next were all sequenced from one sample in a study of cytomegalovirus exposure and HLA in healthy donors. PCR was performed using 60 Vbeta and 13 Jbeta primers. The method was immunoSEQ multiplex PCR; TCRdb's version includes in-frame clones alone and lacks a portion of them. In the table there are 140,000 or so clones, roughly 80% of which are singletons. The sequencing input was PBMCs. The origin of the receptors is a man in his forties in good health and CMV-seronegative.

The genes are TRBV5-1 and TRBJ2-1; 9 nucleotides line up with TRBD1. Per the germline V gene, CDR1 is SGHRS and CDR2 is YFSETQ. The CDR3 length is 19 residues. V trimming: 0 bases; J trimming: 4 bases; junction bases outside the gene matches: 14. The CDR3 spells CASSLASGQGPPGYNEQFF. The CDR3 DNA follows: TGCGCCAGCAGCTTGGCCTCGGGACAGGGTCCTCCGGGGTACAATGAGCAGTTCTTC.

The chain combines TRBV5-1 with TRBJ1-1, with D perhaps TRBD1 (5 bases). Trimming removed 0 bases from V and 6 bases from J, with 12 bases in between. The germline V gene encodes CDR1 SGHRS and CDR2 YFSETQ. This CDR3 is 14 amino acids long. Written as DNA, the CDR3 is TGCGCCAGCAGCTTGGATACCAGGGTCGCTGAAGCTTTCTTT. It codes for CASSLDTRVAEAFF.

V usage is TRBV9 and J usage is TRBJ2-2; 7 bases map to TRBD1. V gave up 4 bases and J gave up 0 bases; unmatched junction bases: 3. This CDR3 spans 15 amino acids. Looked up from germline, CDR1 is SGDLS and CDR2 is YYNGEE. CDR3 region: CASSLGQANTGELFF. The CDR3 bases are TGTGCCAGCAGCCTCGGACAGGCGAACACCGGGGAGCTGTTTTTT.

The V gene is TRBV7-9, the J gene TRBJ2-5; TRBD1 aligns across 9 bases. The CDR3 contains 12 residues. Per germline, CDR1 SEHNR and CDR2 FQNEAQ (reference sequence). The V and J ends lost 11 bases and 3 bases, in that order; junction bases with no gene match: 4. The CDR3 reads CAVQGAKETQYF. The CDR3 region has the DNA TGTGCCGTACAGGGGGCGAAAGAGACCCAGTACTTC.

This chain links TRBV6-5 with TRBJ1-2, with 8 bases lining up with TRBD1. CDR1 and CDR2 from the germline V gene are MNHEY and SVGAGI. Unmatched junction bases numbered 8, after V lost 2 bases and J lost 6 bases. CDR3 length equals 15 residues. The DNA for the CDR3 is TGTGCCAGCAGTTACGACGGACAGGGAAGAAATGGCTACACCTTC. Translating gives CASSYDGQGRNGYTF.

The chain has TRBV29-1 and TRBJ2-5; D not resolved. This CDR3 is 12 amino acids long. Trimming left V 5 bases short and J 6 bases short, with 13 bases between. The germline gives CDR1 SQVTM, CDR2 ANQGSEA. This CDR3 is CSVTEILKTQYF. The CDR3 DNA follows: TGCAGCGTTACAGAGATCCTGAAGACCCAGTACTTC.

The genes are TRBV6-1 and TRBJ2-5; tentatively, D is TRBD1 (6 bases). The CDR3 sequence is 14 residues long. The V and J ends lost 5 bases and 3 bases respectively, with 13 bases between them. CDR1 and CDR2 (germline): MNHNS, SASEGT. DNA of the CDR3: TGTGCCAGCAGTTGGACAGCTACAGAAGAGACCCAGTACTTC. Translating gives CASSWTATEETQYF.

The rearrangement joins TRBV27 to TRBJ2-5, with D maybe TRBD2 (6 bases). The V end was cut by 1 base, the J end by 7 bases, with 13 bases between. CDR1 MNHEY and CDR2 SMNVEV come from the germline V gene (reference sequence). CDR3 size: 14 residues. The CDR3 DNA follows: TGTGCCAGCAGTTTATTCGGACTATCGGGGACCCAGTACTTC. The encoded protein is CASSLFGLSGTQYF.

The genes are TRBV11-2 and TRBJ1-2, with no clear D. The CDR3 is 12 residues long. Trimming pared 1 base from V and 7 bases from J, leaving 7 bases between. Germline V CDR1 and CDR2: SGHAT, FQNNGV. In nucleotides, the CDR3 is TGTGCCAGCAGCTTAGGAGGGATTGGCTACACCTTC. The encoded protein is CASSLGGIGYTF.

The chain is built from TRBV13 and TRBJ1-5, with D maybe TRBD1 (5 bases). Trimming left V 3 bases short and J 6 bases short, with 9 bases between. The CDR3 sequence is 13 residues long. Per germline, CDR1 PRHDT and CDR2 FYEKMQ (reference sequence). Here the CDR3 reads CASSLGGTQPQHF. The CDR3 bases are TGTGCCAGCAGCTTGGGGGGAACTCAGCCCCAGCATTTT.

The V and J genes are TRBV15 and TRBJ1-6; no clear D. Germline values: CDR1 LNHNV, CDR2 YYDKDF (reference sequence). Trimming pared 0 bases from V and 12 bases from J, leaving 9 bases between. The CDR3 is 13 amino acids. CDR3: CATSRDPALPLHF. The CDR3 DNA sequence: TGTGCCACCAGCAGAGATCCAGCGCTACCCCTCCACTTT. Looking up the rest from reference TRBV15 and TRBJ1-6 gives the full variable domain: DAMVIQNPRYQVTQFGKPVTLSCSQTLNHNVMYWYQQKSSQAPKLLFHYYDKDFNNEADTPDNFQSRRPNTSFCFLDIRSPGLGDTAMYLCATSRDPALPLHFGNGTRLTVT.

This chain uses TRBV7-2 with TRBJ1-1; TRBD1 aligns across 7 bases. Germline V gene data show CDR1 as SGHTA and CDR2 as FQGNSA. With V trimmed by 5 bases and J by 4 bases, 10 bases remained unmatched. The CDR3 length is 15 residues. CDR3 residues: CASSLLRQGGTEAFF. The CDR3 region has the DNA TGTGCCAGCAGCCTTTTAAGACAGGGTGGCACTGAAGCTTTCTTT.

This clone was seen only once. The gene calls are TRBV6-6 and TRBJ1-5; 8 bases are shared with TRBD1. The CDR3 is 16 residues long. The germline V gene encodes CDR1 MNHNY and CDR2 SVGAGI (reference sequence). The trim removed 5 bases at V and 3 bases at J, leaving 9 bases unmatched. The CDR3 sequence is CASSPPDREINQPQHF. The CDR3 region has the DNA TGTGCCAGCAGTCCGCCGGACAGGGAGATCAATCAGCCCCAGCATTTT.

The gene calls are TRBV4-3 and TRBJ2-3, with 11 bases matching TRBD2. The germline gives CDR1 LGHNA, CDR2 YSLEER. The junction had 7 bases not matched to a gene; V was cut back by 0 bases and J by 5 bases. The CDR3 covers 17 residues. Written as DNA, the CDR3 is TGCGCCAGCAGCCAAGAGGCACTAGCGGGGGCGGGAGATACGCAGTATTTT. This codes for CASSQEALAGAGDTQYF.

The chain has TRBV28 and TRBJ2-7; TRBD2 matches at 8 bases. Germline V lookup: CDR1 MDHEN, CDR2 SYDVKM. The CDR3 contains 11 residues. The CDR3 loop is CATGTRSEQYF. CDR3 sequence (DNA): TGTGCTACTGGGACTAGAAGTGAGCAGTACTTC.

The rearrangement uses TRBV9 and TRBJ1-2; 12 nucleotides line up with TRBD1. The length of the CDR3 is 15 residues. The V segment lost 2 bases and the J segment 8 bases; nucleotides outside the gene matches: 7. Germline CDR1 reads SGDLS; CDR2 reads YYNGEE. The CDR3 DNA is TGTGCCAGCAGCGTCACGGGACAGGGGGCTGAAGGCTACACCTTC. Protein: CASSVTGQGAEGYTF.

The chain has TRBV2 and TRBJ1-5; 8 bases match TRBD1. Germline CDR1 SNHLY, CDR2 FYNNEI. Losses at the gene ends were 5 bases for V and 2 bases for J; bases not matched to a gene: 8. There are 16 residues in the CDR3. This CDR3 reads CASSTRQGMGNQPQHF. DNA of the CDR3: TGTGCCAGCAGTACCAGACAGGGGATGGGCAATCAGCCCCAGCATTTT.

The chain links TRBV7-2 to TRBJ2-2, with 10 bases that match TRBD2. J was trimmed by 7 bases and V by 2 bases; bases with no gene match: 7. Looked up from germline, CDR1 is SGHTA and CDR2 is FQGNSA. The CDR3 loop spans 16 amino acids. The CDR3 protein is CASSLQAGGQGGELFF. CDR3 DNA sequence: TGTGCCAGCAGCTTACAAGCGGGGGGGCAAGGCGGGGAGCTGTTTTTT.

This chain links TRBV5-5 with TRBJ2-1; D possibly corresponds to TRBD2 (5 bases). CDR1 is SGHKS and CDR2 is YYEKEE in the germline V gene (reference sequence). This CDR3 comprises 16 residues. V lost 4 bases to trimming and J lost 5 bases, with 19 bases between them. This CDR3 reads CASSPTSRWRNNEQFF. CDR3 nucleotide sequence: TGTGCCAGCAGCCCAACTTCGCGGTGGAGGAACAATGAGCAGTTCTTC.

V gene TRBV9 combines with J gene TRBJ2-5; perhaps TRBD2 as D (5 bases). The J call is doubtful: the DNA matches TRBJ2-7 better. Germline V lookup: CDR1 SGDLS, CDR2 YYNGEE. The CDR3 runs to 14 residues. The CDR3 DNA follows: TGTGCCAGCAGCGTAGGTAACGGGGTCTACGAGCAGTACTTC. This translates into CASSVGNGVYEQYF.

V gene TRBV7-2 combines with J gene TRBJ1-6; possible D gene TRBD1, 5 bases. CDR3 length: 15 amino acids. V dropped 5 bases and J dropped 9 bases, with 17 bases sitting between them. Germline V CDR1 and CDR2: SGHTA, FQGNSA. CDR3 sequence reads: CASSPQQGSISPLHF. The CDR3 nucleotides read TGTGCCAGCAGCCCGCAGCAGGGTTCTATTTCACCCCTCCACTTT.

The chain carries TRBV6-5 and TRBJ2-7, with 9 bases lining up with TRBD1. Germline V lookup: CDR1 MNHEY, CDR2 SVGAGI. With V trimmed by 6 bases and J by 6 bases, 9 bases remained unmatched. The CDR3 sequence is 14 residues long. CDR3 DNA sequence: TGTGCCAGCAGCCACGGGAAGACAGGGGGCGAGCAGTACTTC. Translating gives CASSHGKTGGEQYF.

The chain carries TRBV7-3 and TRBJ2-4; 11 bases map to TRBD1. Trimming took 5 bases from V and 2 from J; bases not matched to a gene: 5. The CDR3 covers 16 residues. Germline CDR1 is SGHTA and CDR2 is FQGTGA. CDR3 sequence (DNA): TGTGCCAGCAGCGCTAGGACAGGGGGCACCAAAAACATTCAGTACTTC. This encodes CASSARTGGTKNIQYF.

The V gene is TRBV28, the J gene TRBJ1-5, with a tentative D call TRBD1 (5 bases). Germline V gives CDR1 MDHEN, CDR2 SYDVKM. The V gene lost 5 bases and the J gene lost 0 bases, with 11 bases spanning the gap. CDR3 length: 15 residues. The CDR3, as DNA: TGTGCCAGCAGTGCAGGGACTTATAGCAATCAGCCCCAGCATTTT. Its protein product is CASSAGTYSNQPQHF.

This clone was picked up a small number of times. The rearrangement links TRBV19 to TRBJ1-1; D uncertain. Germline values: CDR1 LNHDA, CDR2 SQIVND (reference sequence). V was pared by 8 bases and J by 4 bases, with 11 bases between. The CDR3 spans 12 residues. The CDR3 here is CASDDRGTEAFF. The CDR3 DNA is TGTGCCAGTGACGACCGCGGCACTGAAGCTTTCTTT.

This clone was detected once. The chain combines TRBV5-1 with TRBJ2-5; 7 bases are shared with TRBD1. The CDR3 loop spans 14 amino acids. Germline V gene data show CDR1 as SGHRS and CDR2 as YFSETQ. V lost 3 bases and J lost 2; bases outside the gene matches: 4. The CDR3 protein is CASSSGTVQETQYF. The CDR3 DNA is TGCGCCAGCAGCTCTGGGACAGTGCAAGAGACCCAGTACTTC.